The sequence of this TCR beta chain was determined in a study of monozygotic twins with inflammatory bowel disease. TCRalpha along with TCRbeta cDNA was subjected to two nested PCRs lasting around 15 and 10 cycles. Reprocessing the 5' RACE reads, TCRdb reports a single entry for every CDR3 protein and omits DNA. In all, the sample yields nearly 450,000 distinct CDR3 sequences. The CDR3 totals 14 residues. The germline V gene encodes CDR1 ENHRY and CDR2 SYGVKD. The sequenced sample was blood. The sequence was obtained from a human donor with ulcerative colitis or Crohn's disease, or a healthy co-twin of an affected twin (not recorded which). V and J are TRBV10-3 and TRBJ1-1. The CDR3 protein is CAISEKGMNAEAFF.